The next 19 T cell receptor beta chains were all read from a single sample in a study of blood T cell repertoires in COVID-19. Sequencing was performed with immunoSEQ multiplex PCR; in TCRdb, only in-frame clones are kept and a portion is missing. The profile shows about 330,000 clones, 85% to 90% of them singletons. The sequencing input was PBMCs or T cells enriched from blood (not recorded which). Source of these receptors: a woman younger than 30 who had recovered from COVID-19.

This clone has a single count. The chain employs TRBV28 and TRBJ1-2; 7 nucleotides match TRBD1. The CDR3 runs to 15 residues. The germline V gene has CDR1 MDHEN and CDR2 SYDVKM. J gave up 4 bases and V 6 bases, and 11 bases lay outside the gene matches. For the CDR3, the DNA is TGTGCCAGCAGGGCACCGACAGGGACAAGCTATGGCTACACCTTC. It yields the protein CASRAPTGTSYGYTF.

V gene TRBV27 combines with J gene TRBJ2-7; 8 bases are shared with TRBD1. Germline values: CDR1 MNHEY, CDR2 SMNVEV (reference sequence). The CDR3 covers 14 residues. The junction had 7 bases not matched to a gene; V was cut back by 3 bases and J by 6 bases. The CDR3 coding sequence is TGTGCCAGCAGTTTTGCCAGGGGGACAGGCGAGCAGTACTTC. Its protein is CASSFARGTGEQYF.

The rearrangement uses TRBV10-3 and TRBJ2-7; no clear D. CDR3 length equals 12 residues. The V end lost 0 bases, the J end lost 3 bases, and 3 bases lay between the germline ends. The germline V gene encodes CDR1 ENHRY and CDR2 SYGVKD. The CDR3 here is CAISESSYEQYF. CDR3 DNA sequence: TGTGCCATCAGTGAGTCCAGCTACGAGCAGTACTTC.

This sequence joins TRBV10-3 and TRBJ1-1; the D gene is possibly TRBD1 (5 bases). Germline CDR1 is ENHRY and CDR2 is SYGVKD. V was cut by 10 bases and J by 4 bases, with 19 bases left in between. The CDR3 is 14 amino acids. The CDR3 DNA sequence: TGTGCCAACCAAAAAGAACAGGCCAGCACTGAAGCTTTCTTT. It specifies CANQKEQASTEAFF.

The chain joins TRBV27 to TRBJ2-7, with D possibly matching TRBD2 (7 bases). This CDR3 comprises 15 residues. The V and J ends lost 0 bases and 4 bases respectively, with 13 bases between them. Germline CDR1 reads MNHEY; CDR2 reads SMNVEV (reference sequence). In DNA, the CDR3 is TGTGCCAGCAGTTTATCTAGGGGGGGCCAATACGAGCAGTACTTC. Translating it yields CASSLSRGGQYEQYF.

The rearrangement uses TRBV3-1 (or the pseudogene TRBV3-2) and TRBJ2-3; 9 bases are a match to TRBD2. V lost 2 bases, J lost 0 bases, and 3 bases stayed unmatched. This CDR3 is 16 amino acids long. Germline V gene data show CDR1 as LGHDT and CDR2 as YNNKEL (reference sequence). The CDR3 sequence is CASSQILAGSTDTQYF. CDR3 DNA: TGTGCCAGCAGCCAAATCCTAGCGGGGAGCACAGATACGCAGTATTTT.

The gene calls are TRBV5-1 and TRBJ2-3; 15 bases agree with TRBD2. This CDR3 has 19 residues. Germline CDR1 is SGHRS and CDR2 is YFSETQ. V was clipped by 4 bases and J by 3 bases; unmatched bases: 12. The CDR3 bases are TGCGCCAGCAGCCAATGGACTAGCGGGAGGGCCGGAGGTACAGATACGCAGTATTTT. Its translation: CASSQWTSGRAGGTDTQYF. Looking up the rest from reference TRBV5-1 and TRBJ2-3 gives the full variable domain: KAGVTQTPRYLIKTRGQQVTLSCSPISGHRSVSWYQQTPGQGLQFLFEYFSETQRNKGNFPGRFSGRQFSNSRSEMNVSTLELGDSALYLCASSQWTSGRAGGTDTQYFGPGTRLTVL.

The chain employs TRBV5-6 and TRBJ1-2, with D unresolved. CDR3 length: 14 residues. V lost 2 bases and J lost 6, with 14 bases in between. Germline V gene lookup returns CDR1 SGHDT and CDR2 YYEEEE. CDR3 sequence reads: CASSLMGGADGYTF. CDR3 coding DNA: TGTGCCAGCAGCTTAATGGGAGGAGCTGATGGCTACACCTTC.

V usage is TRBV19 and J usage is TRBJ1-5, with D perhaps matching TRBD1 (5 bases). The V and J ends lost 6 bases and 5 bases respectively, with 20 bases between them. The CDR3 length is 16 residues. Germline V gives CDR1 LNHDA, CDR2 SQIVND (reference sequence). This CDR3 reads CASSQSLQGGYQPQHF. CDR3 sequence (DNA): TGTGCCAGTAGCCAAAGCCTCCAGGGAGGCTATCAGCCCCAGCATTTT.

The chain is built from TRBV12-3 or TRBV12-4 and TRBJ1-2; perhaps TRBD1 as D (6 bases). V lost 3 bases and J 4 bases, leaving 9 bases between the germline ends. The CDR3 loop spans 13 amino acids. The CDR3 nucleotides are TGTGCCAGCAGTTTGACAGGCCTCTATGGCTACACCTTC. Translating gives CASSLTGLYGYTF.

The rearrangement joins TRBV12-3 or TRBV12-4 to TRBJ1-6; no firm D call. This CDR3 region has 13 residues. Trimming left V 2 bases short and J 8 bases short, with 7 bases between. This CDR3 reads CASSLTFDSPLHF. The CDR3 coding sequence is TGTGCCAGCAGTTTAACTTTTGATTCACCCCTCCACTTT.

The chain is built from TRBV10-1 and TRBJ2-7; 9 bases fit TRBD1. Germline V gene lookup returns CDR1 WNHNN and CDR2 SYGVQD (reference sequence). With 5 bases clipped from V and 5 bases from J, the junction kept 7 bases outside the gene matches. The CDR3 has 14 amino acids. The CDR3 nucleotides are TGCGCCAGCAGTCCGGGACAGGGAAAGAACGAGCAGTACTTC. Its translation: CASSPGQGKNEQYF.

The chain carries TRBV11-1 and TRBJ2-3; D is perhaps TRBD1 (6 bases). The germline V gene has CDR1 SGHAT and CDR2 FQDESV (reference sequence). This CDR3 has 12 residues. V lost 4 bases and J lost 8, with 10 bases in between. For the CDR3, the DNA is TGTGCCAGCAGCTCGCCCAGGGGTACGCAGTATTTT. This codes for CASSSPRGTQYF.

The genes are TRBV29-1 and TRBJ1-2; 7 nucleotides agree with TRBD1. Trimming at V came to 6 bases and at J to 4 bases, leaving 5 bases not matched to a gene. This CDR3 is built from 12 residues. Germline lookup yields CDR1 SQVTM and CDR2 ANQGSEA. CDR3 DNA sequence: TGCAGCGTAGACAGGGATGGCTATGGCTACACCTTC. Amino acids: CSVDRDGYGYTF. Combining the CDR3 with reference TRBV29-1 and TRBJ1-2 gives the whole variable domain SAVISQKPSRDICQRGTSLTIQCQVDSQVTMMFWYRQQPGQSLTLIATANQGSEATYESGFVIDKFPISRPNLTFSTLTVSNMSPEDSSIYLCSVDRDGYGYTFGSGTRLTVV.

The rearrangement joins TRBV30 to TRBJ1-1; 10 nucleotides line up with TRBD1. In germline, CDR1 is GTSNPN, CDR2 SVGIG (reference sequence). This CDR3 spans 17 amino acids. V shed 0 bases and J 3 bases; nucleotides not matched to a gene: 10. The DNA for the CDR3 is TGTGCCTGGAGTGTCCGCCCTTCGGGGACAGGGGACACTGAAGCTTTCTTT. This gives the protein CAWSVRPSGTGDTEAFF. Full variable domain (missing parts from reference TRBV30 and TRBJ1-1): SQTIHQWPATLVQPVGSPLSLECTVEGTSNPNLYWYRQAAGRGLQLLFYSVGIGQISSEVPQNLSASRPQDRQFILSSKKLLLSDSGFYLCAWSVRPSGTGDTEAFFGQGTRLTVV.

The J gene is TRBJ2-1, the V gene TRBV19, with D uncertain. With 3 bases removed from V and 6 bases from J, the gap between germline ends came to 9 bases. Germline CDR1 is LNHDA and CDR2 is SQIVND (reference sequence). The CDR3 extends over 13 amino acids. The CDR3 region is CASSMGLVNEQFF. The CDR3 bases are TGTGCCAGTAGTATGGGTCTAGTCAATGAGCAGTTCTTC. Looking up the rest from reference TRBV19 and TRBJ2-1 gives the full variable domain: DGGITQSPKYLFRKEGQNVTLSCEQNLNHDAMYWYRQDPGQGLRLIYYSQIVNDFQKGDIAEGYSVSREKKESFPLTVTSAQKNPTAFYLCASSMGLVNEQFFGPGTRLTVL.

This chain uses TRBV19 with TRBJ1-1, with D maybe TRBD1 (5 bases). This CDR3 is built from 11 residues. Germline CDR1 reads LNHDA; CDR2 reads SQIVND (reference sequence). Trimming stripped 8 bases from V and 3 bases from J, with 7 bases between. The CDR3 coding sequence is TGTGCCAGTCCCAGGGACACTGAAGCTTTCTTT. Translating it yields CASPRDTEAFF.

The CDR3 DNA reads TGCGCCAGCAGTGATCAGGGGTCAGCCTACGAGCAGTACTTC. It codes for CASSDQGSAYEQYF. The V gene is TRBV10-1, the J gene TRBJ2-7; tentative D call: TRBD1 (6 bases). The V gene lost 3 bases and the J gene lost 2 bases, with 11 bases spanning the gap. The CDR3 is 14 residues long. Germline values: CDR1 WNHNN, CDR2 SYGVQD (reference sequence).

This clone has only one observation. This chain links TRBV7-8 with TRBJ2-1; TRBD2 agrees at 9 bases. The CDR3 is 15 amino acids. Trimming removed 2 bases from V and 4 bases from J; junction bases left unmatched: 3. Germline-derived CDR1 and CDR2 are SGHVS and FQNEAQ. The CDR3 sequence: CASSLLAGPYNEQFF. In DNA, the CDR3 is TGTGCCAGCAGCTTACTAGCGGGGCCTTACAATGAGCAGTTCTTC.